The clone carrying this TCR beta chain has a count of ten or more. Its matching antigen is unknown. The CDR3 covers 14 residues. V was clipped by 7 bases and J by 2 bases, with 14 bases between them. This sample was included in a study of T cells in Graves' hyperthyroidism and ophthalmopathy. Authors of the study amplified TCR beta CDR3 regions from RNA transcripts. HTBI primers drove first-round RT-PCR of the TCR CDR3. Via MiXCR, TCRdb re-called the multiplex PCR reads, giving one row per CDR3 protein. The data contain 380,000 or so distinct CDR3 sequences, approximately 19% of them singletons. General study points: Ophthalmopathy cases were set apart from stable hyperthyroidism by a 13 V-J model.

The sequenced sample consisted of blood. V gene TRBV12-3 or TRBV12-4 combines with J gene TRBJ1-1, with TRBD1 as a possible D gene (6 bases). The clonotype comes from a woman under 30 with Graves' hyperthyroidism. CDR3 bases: TGTGCCAGCATCCCGGACAGCTTAAACACTGAAGCTTTCTTT. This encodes CASIPDSLNTEAFF.